This T cell receptor beta chain is drawn from a study of T cell responses to AZD1222 COVID-19 vaccine. The study, taken as a whole, reports: Close to half of all spike-specific TCRs reportedly target regions of the variants that are unmutated. Most donors were white British, females outnumbered males, and clonal diversity was possibly underestimated. Repertoire sampling occurred only after the peak T cell response. Rises in breadth and depth of Spike-specific TCRs came after two AZD1222 doses.

V was clipped by 3 bases and J by 4 bases; unmatched bases: 10. CDR3 size: 16 residues. Germline V gives CDR1 MGHDK, CDR2 SYGVNS. Concerning this clone itself: Its specificity is not known.

Profiling relied on immunoSEQ multiplex PCR, and the TCRdb table lists in-frame clones only, not all of them. The table shows under 150,000 clones, with 80% to 90% occurring only once. This sequence was found in an adult in good health. The chain uses TRBV25-1 and TRBJ1-1, with 8 bases matching TRBD1. The sample here was peripheral blood, taken on day 0 of AZD1222 vaccination. The CDR3 DNA follows: TGTGCCAGCAGTGACCCAAAGGCAGGGGGCGTCACTGAAGCTTTCTTT. Its translation is CASSDPKAGGVTEAFF.